The clone carrying this TCR beta chain was observed at least ten times. This record comes from a study of neurological immune-mediated disorders. Germline assignment: CDR1 DFQATT and CDR2 SNEGSKA (reference sequence). J lost 5 bases, V lost 3 bases, and 10 bases had no gene match. The CDR3 extends over 15 amino acids. The cDNA came from 5'RACE with 10-nucleotide random UMIs. Over 170 million TCR-beta sequences (from 15-18 subjects) were yielded by each sequencing run. One entry per CDR3 protein results from TCRdb running MiXCR on the 5' RACE reads. The table shows 50,000 to 55,000 distinct CDR3 sequences, with around 4% occurring only once.

The sample comprised PBMCs. V gene TRBV20-1 combines with J gene TRBJ2-5, with 9 bases fitting TRBD2. The clonotype originates from a man in his 60s with multiple sclerosis. The DNA for the CDR3 is TGCAGTGCTAGCTCTAGCGGGACCCTGGAGGAGACCCAGTACTTC. It is translated as CSASSSGTLEETQYF.